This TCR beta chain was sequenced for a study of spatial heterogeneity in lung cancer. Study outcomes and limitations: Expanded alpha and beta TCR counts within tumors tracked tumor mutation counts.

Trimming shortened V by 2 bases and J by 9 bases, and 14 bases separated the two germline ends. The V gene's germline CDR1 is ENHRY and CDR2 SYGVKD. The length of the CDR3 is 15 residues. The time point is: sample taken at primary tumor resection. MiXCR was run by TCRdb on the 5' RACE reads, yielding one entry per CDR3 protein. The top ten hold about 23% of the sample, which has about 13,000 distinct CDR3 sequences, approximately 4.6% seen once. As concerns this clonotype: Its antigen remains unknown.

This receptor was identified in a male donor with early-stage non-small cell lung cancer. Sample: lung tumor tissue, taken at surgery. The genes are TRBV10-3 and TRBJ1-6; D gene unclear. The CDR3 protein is CAISEEEVSGSPLHF. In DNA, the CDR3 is TGTGCCATCAGTGAGGAGGAGGTCAGCGGTTCACCCCTCCACTTT.